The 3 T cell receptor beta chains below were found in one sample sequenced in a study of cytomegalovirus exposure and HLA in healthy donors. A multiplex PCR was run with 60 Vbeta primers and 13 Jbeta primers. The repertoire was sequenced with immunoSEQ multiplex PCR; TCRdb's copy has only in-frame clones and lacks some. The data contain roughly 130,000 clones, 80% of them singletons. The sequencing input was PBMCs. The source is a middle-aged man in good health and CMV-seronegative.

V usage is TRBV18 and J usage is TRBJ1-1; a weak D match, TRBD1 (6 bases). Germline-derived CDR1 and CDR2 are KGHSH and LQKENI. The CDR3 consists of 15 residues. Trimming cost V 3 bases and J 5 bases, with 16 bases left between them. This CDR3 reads CASSPVEGQGTEAFF. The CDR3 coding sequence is TGTGCCAGCTCACCTGTAGAGGGGCAGGGGACTGAAGCTTTCTTT.

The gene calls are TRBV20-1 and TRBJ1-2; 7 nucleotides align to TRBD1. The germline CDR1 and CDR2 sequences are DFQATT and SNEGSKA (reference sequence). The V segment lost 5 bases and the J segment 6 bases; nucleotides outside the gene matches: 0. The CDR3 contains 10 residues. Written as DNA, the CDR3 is TGCAGTGCTGGACAGGATGGCTACACCTTC. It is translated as CSAGQDGYTF.

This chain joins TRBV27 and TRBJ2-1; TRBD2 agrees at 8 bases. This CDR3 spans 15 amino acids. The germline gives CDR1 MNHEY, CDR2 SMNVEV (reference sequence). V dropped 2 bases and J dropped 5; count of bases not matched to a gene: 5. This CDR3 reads CASSLRREAHNEQFF. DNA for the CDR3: TGTGCCAGCAGTTTAAGGCGGGAGGCCCACAATGAGCAGTTCTTC.